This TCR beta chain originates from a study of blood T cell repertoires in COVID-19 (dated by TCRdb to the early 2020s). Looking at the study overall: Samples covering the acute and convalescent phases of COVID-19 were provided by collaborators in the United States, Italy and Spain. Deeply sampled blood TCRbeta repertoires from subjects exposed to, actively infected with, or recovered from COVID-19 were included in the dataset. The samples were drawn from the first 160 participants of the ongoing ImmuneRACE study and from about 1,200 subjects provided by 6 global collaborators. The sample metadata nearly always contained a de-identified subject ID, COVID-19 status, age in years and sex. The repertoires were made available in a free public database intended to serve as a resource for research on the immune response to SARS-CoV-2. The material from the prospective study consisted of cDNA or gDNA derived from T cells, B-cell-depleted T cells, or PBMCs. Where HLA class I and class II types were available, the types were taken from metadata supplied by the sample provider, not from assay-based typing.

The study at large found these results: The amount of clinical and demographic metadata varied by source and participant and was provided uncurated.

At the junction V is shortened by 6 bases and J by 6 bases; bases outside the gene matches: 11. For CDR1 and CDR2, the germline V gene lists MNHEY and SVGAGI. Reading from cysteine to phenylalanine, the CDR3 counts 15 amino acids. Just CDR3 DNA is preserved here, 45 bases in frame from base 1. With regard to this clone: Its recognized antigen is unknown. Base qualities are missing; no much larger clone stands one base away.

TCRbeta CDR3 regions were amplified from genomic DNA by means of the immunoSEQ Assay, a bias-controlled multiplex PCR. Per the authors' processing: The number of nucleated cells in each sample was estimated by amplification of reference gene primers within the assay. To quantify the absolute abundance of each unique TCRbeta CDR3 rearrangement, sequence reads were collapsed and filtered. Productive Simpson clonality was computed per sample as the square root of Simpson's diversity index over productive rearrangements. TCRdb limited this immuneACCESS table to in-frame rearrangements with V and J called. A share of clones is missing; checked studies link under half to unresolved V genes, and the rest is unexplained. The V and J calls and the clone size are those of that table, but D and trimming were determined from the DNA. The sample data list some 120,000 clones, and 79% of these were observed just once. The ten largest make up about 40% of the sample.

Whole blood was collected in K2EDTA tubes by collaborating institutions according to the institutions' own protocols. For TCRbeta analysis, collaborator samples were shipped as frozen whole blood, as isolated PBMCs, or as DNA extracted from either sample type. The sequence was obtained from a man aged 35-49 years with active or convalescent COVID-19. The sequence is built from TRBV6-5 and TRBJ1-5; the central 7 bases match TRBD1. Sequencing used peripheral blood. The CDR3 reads CASRGWAGGPQPQHF. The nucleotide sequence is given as TGTGCCAGCAGAGGCTGGGCAGGGGGTCCTCAGCCCCAGCATTTT.